One and the same sample provided the 27 T cell receptor beta chains below, sequenced in a study of blood T cell repertoires in COVID-19. The data were produced by immunoSEQ multiplex PCR, yet TCRdb's version contains in-frame clones alone and is incomplete. The sample has 350,000 to 400,000 clones; about 90% are singletons. The sequenced sample was PBMCs or T cells enriched from blood (not recorded which). The receptor source for this set is a woman between 25 and 40 years old who had recovered from COVID-19.

V usage is TRBV28 and J usage is TRBJ2-3; 7 bases line up with TRBD2. Germline V gene sequence: CDR1 MDHEN, CDR2 SYDVKM. This CDR3 has 16 residues. V was pared by 7 bases and J by 3 bases, with 13 bases of the junction left unmatched. In DNA, the CDR3 is TGTGCCAGCAAGACGAGTAGCGGGTTACTGACAGATACGCAGTATTTT. Its translation is CASKTSSGLLTDTQYF.

The chain combines TRBV7-9 with TRBJ1-4; no clear D gene. Trimming removed 2 bases from V and 7 bases from J, with 17 bases in between. The germline V gene has CDR1 SEHNR and CDR2 FQNEAQ (reference sequence). The CDR3 covers 16 residues. Written as DNA, the CDR3 is TGTGCCAGCAGCTTAATGGCATCCGGAGGAGGTGAAAAACTGTTTTTT. Amino acids: CASSLMASGGGEKLFF.

This clone was picked up a small number of times. An end of the junction does not agree with germline; a read error may underlie this. The rearrangement links TRBV5-1 to TRBJ2-7; D possibly matches TRBD1 or TRBD2 (7 bases each). Germline CDR1 SGHRS, CDR2 YFSETQ. CDR3 length equals 14 residues. The CDR3 protein is CACSGTDGTYEQYF. The DNA of the CDR3 is TGCGCCTGCAGCGGGACAGACGGTACTTACGAGCAGTACTTC.

This clone was picked up a small number of times. V gene TRBV15 combines with J gene TRBJ2-1; D is ambiguous. Trimming stripped 0 bases from V and 5 bases from J, with 11 bases between. The CDR3 is 15 amino acids. CDR1 and CDR2 from the germline V gene are LNHNV and YYDKDF (reference sequence). The CDR3, as DNA: TGTGCCACCAGCAGAGAGGTGGTAGTGGACAATGAGCAGTTCTTC. Its translation: CATSREVVVDNEQFF.

This clone was found once. The chain links TRBV5-1 to TRBJ2-3; D is unclear. Trimming left V 0 bases short and J 4 bases short, with 9 bases between. Germline-derived CDR1 and CDR2 are SGHRS and YFSETQ. CDR3 size: 14 residues. The CDR3 region has the DNA TGCGCCAGCAGCTTGGCACAAGTGGCAGATACGCAGTATTTT. Translating it yields CASSLAQVADTQYF.

J is TRBJ1-2 and V is TRBV15, with TRBD1 identical over 8 bases. Germline CDR1 reads LNHNV; CDR2 reads YYDKDF (reference sequence). V lost 0 bases to trimming and J lost 5 bases; unmatched junction nucleotides: 11. The CDR3 length is 17 residues. For the CDR3, the DNA is TGTGCCACCAGCAGAGATCGGGCAGGGGGCAAGGTGTATGGCTACACCTTC. This sequence encodes CATSRDRAGGKVYGYTF.

This chain joins TRBV7-8 and TRBJ2-1; TRBD2 agrees at 13 bases. Germline CDR1 reads SGHVS; CDR2 reads FQNEAQ. V lost 0 bases and J lost 8; bases outside the gene matches: 16. This CDR3 spans 20 amino acids. The CDR3, as DNA: TGTGCCAGCAGCTTAGCCGAGGGGAACTCCGGGACTAGCGGGAAACATGAGCAGTTCTTC. It codes for CASSLAEGNSGTSGKHEQFF.

The chain combines TRBV9 with TRBJ2-1; 11 bases are shared with TRBD2. Per the germline V gene, CDR1 is SGDLS and CDR2 is YYNGEE. CDR3 size: 17 residues. After removal of 3 bases from V and 8 bases from J, the junction contained 13 bases not matched to a gene. The CDR3 DNA reads TGTGCCAGCAGCGCTCTTAGCGGGGGGGCCAACTTGGATGAGCAGTTCTTC. This translates into CASSALSGGANLDEQFF. The complete variable domain, with remaining parts taken from reference TRBV9 and TRBJ2-1, reads DSGVTQTPKHLITATGQRVTLRCSPRSGDLSVYWYQQSLDQGLQFLIQYYNGEERAKGNILERFSAQQFPDLHSELNLSSLELGDSALYFCASSALSGGANLDEQFFGPGTRLTVL.

The V and J genes are TRBV4-2 and TRBJ2-1; the match to TRBD2 covers 10 bases. V gave up 4 bases and J gave up 7 bases; unmatched junction bases: 10. The germline V gene encodes CDR1 LGHNA and CDR2 YNFKEQ. This CDR3 comprises 16 residues. The CDR3, as DNA: TGTGCCAGCAGCCGGTCAAGGGTAGCGGGGGGTAATGAGCAGTTCTTC. Translated: CASSRSRVAGGNEQFF.

This chain connects TRBV27 to TRBJ2-5, with 15 nucleotides matching TRBD2. The CDR3 has 18 residues. Germline loops: CDR1 MNHEY, CDR2 SMNVEV (reference sequence). The junction had 11 bases not matched to a gene; V was cut back by 5 bases and J by 4 bases. The CDR3 DNA is TGTGCCAGCAGTCCGATTGGACTAGCGGGAGGGGTAGGAGAGACCCAGTACTTC. This translates into CASSPIGLAGGVGETQYF.

The chain recombines TRBV7-9 with TRBJ2-7; D remains unclear. Germline assignment: CDR1 SEHNR and CDR2 FQNEAQ (reference sequence). Deletions cut 4 bases from V and 2 bases from J, with 15 bases between. This CDR3 is built from 15 residues. The CDR3 is CASSSLSTVPYEQYF. The CDR3 nucleotides read TGTGCCAGCAGCTCCCTGAGTACTGTCCCCTACGAGCAGTACTTC.

This clone came up once. This chain joins TRBV23-1 and TRBJ1-6, with D possibly matching TRBD1 (6 bases). TRBV23-1 is filed as an ORF, its function uncertain. V was trimmed by 2 bases and J by 7 bases, leaving 12 bases between them. This CDR3 region has 15 residues. The CDR3 DNA is TGCGCCAGCAGTCAAACGGCGACAGGCAATTCACCCCTCCACTTT. It translates to CASSQTATGNSPLHF.

J is TRBJ1-1 and V is TRBV28; 9 nucleotides line up with TRBD1. This CDR3 has 15 amino acids. The junction had 6 bases not matched to a gene; V was cut back by 2 bases and J by 5 bases. Germline CDR1 is MDHEN and CDR2 is SYDVKM. CDR3 residues: CASSLPGQGGTEAFF. DNA for the CDR3: TGTGCCAGCAGTTTACCGGGACAGGGAGGGACTGAAGCTTTCTTT.

The DNA for the CDR3 is TGTGCCAGCAGCCCGAGACTAGCCAGGGCCCGGGGTACGCAGTATTTT. This translates into CASSPRLARARGTQYF. The rearrangement joins TRBV7-2 to TRBJ2-3; the match to TRBD2 covers 7 bases. V lost 5 bases, J lost 8 bases, and 16 bases stayed unmatched. Germline assignment: CDR1 SGHTA and CDR2 FQGNSA. The CDR3 consists of 16 residues.

The rearrangement joins TRBV5-1 to TRBJ2-1; 9 positions agree with TRBD2. Germline CDR1 and CDR2: SGHRS and YFSETQ. Losses at the gene ends were 4 bases for V and 6 bases for J; bases not matched to a gene: 11. The CDR3 length is 16 residues. The CDR3 DNA reads as TGCGCCAGCAGCCGGATGGGGCGGGGGGGCCGCAATGAGCAGTTCTTC. This encodes CASSRMGRGGRNEQFF.

CDR3 nucleotides: TGTGCCACCAGCAGGGGGGGGGCCAGCAACACTGAAGCTTTCTTT. Translation gives CATSRGGASNTEAFF. This chain joins TRBV15 and TRBJ1-1; possibly TRBD1 for D (6 bases). The CDR3 consists of 15 residues. Germline loops: CDR1 LNHNV, CDR2 YYDKDF (reference sequence). Trimming removed 3 bases at V and 2 bases at J, with 13 bases between.

The chain uses TRBV7-9 and TRBJ2-3; D remains unclear. The germline gives CDR1 SEHNR, CDR2 FQNEAQ (reference sequence). Between the trimmed V and J ends, which lost 0 bases and 1 base, there was a span of 14 bases. This CDR3 has 17 residues. The CDR3 spells CASSLAVLPTGTDTQYF. In DNA, the CDR3 is TGTGCCAGCAGCTTAGCCGTCCTCCCGACTGGCACAGATACGCAGTATTTT. The whole variable domain, remainder taken from reference TRBV7-9 and TRBJ2-3, is DTGVSQNPRHKITKRGQNVTFRCDPISEHNRLYWYRQTLGQGPEFLTYFQNEAQLEKSRLLSDRFSAERPKGSFSTLEIQRTEQGDSAMYLCASSLAVLPTGTDTQYFGPGTRLTVL.

In its sample, this clone was seen a few times. CDR3 loop: CASSLESYRAGEQYF. CDR3 nucleotide sequence: TGTGCCAGCAGCTTAGAATCCTACAGGGCTGGCGAGCAGTACTTC. The chain recombines TRBV11-2 with TRBJ2-7; a weak D match, TRBD1 (6 bases). Germline CDR1 SGHAT, CDR2 FQNNGV. There are 15 residues in the CDR3. The V end lost 0 bases, the J end lost 6 bases, and 15 bases lay between the germline ends.

This clone was picked up one time. The chain employs TRBV6-1 and TRBJ1-3, with D possibly matching TRBD1 (5 bases). The CDR3 is made up of 16 amino acids. Trimming took off 4 bases at V and 0 bases at J, with 13 bases between the two ends. CDR1 is MNHNS, CDR2 SASEGT, per germline. The DNA for the CDR3 is TGTGCCAGCAGTGCAACAGGTCACCTCTCTGGAAACACCATATATTTT. Residues: CASSATGHLSGNTIYF.

The CDR3 DNA reads as TGTGCCATCAGTGAGTCGGACAGATCGGAGCCGGGCTACACCTTC. Protein sequence: CAISESDRSEPGYTF. The J gene is TRBJ1-2, the V gene TRBV10-3; maybe TRBD1 (6 bases). The germline gives CDR1 ENHRY, CDR2 SYGVKD. Trimming removed 0 bases at V and 8 bases at J, with 16 bases between. The CDR3 totals 15 residues.

This sequence joins TRBV12-3 or TRBV12-4 and TRBJ2-7; possible D gene TRBD1, 6 bases. V lost 5 bases to trimming and J lost 4 bases, with 12 bases between them. The CDR3 runs to 13 residues. This CDR3 reads CASSIGQPYEQYF. CDR3 coding DNA: TGTGCCAGCAGTATTGGACAGCCATACGAGCAGTACTTC.

V is TRBV12-3 or TRBV12-4 and J is TRBJ2-5, with D maybe TRBD2 (6 bases). V was clipped by 8 bases and J by 3 bases, with 10 bases between them. The CDR3 is 12 amino acids. The chain's CDR3 is CASRWGEETQYF. The CDR3 DNA is TGTGCCAGCCGCTGGGGGGAAGAGACCCAGTACTTC.

The chain has TRBV7-9 and TRBJ2-1; D possibly corresponds to TRBD2 (6 bases). In germline, CDR1 is SEHNR, CDR2 FQNEAQ (reference sequence). The ends were cut back, 5 bases at V and 1 base at J, with 15 bases in the middle. This CDR3 spans 16 amino acids. The CDR3 sequence is CASSPPGTLSYNEQFF. CDR3 DNA: TGTGCCAGCAGCCCCCCCGGGACTTTATCCTACAATGAGCAGTTCTTC.

The chain carries TRBV6-5 and TRBJ2-5; D is perhaps TRBD2 (5 bases). Deletions cut 6 bases from V and 10 bases from J, with 15 bases between. This CDR3 contains 12 residues. The germline gives CDR1 MNHEY, CDR2 SVGAGI. The CDR3 nucleotides are TGTGCCAGCAGCGGCCTCCGGGGTGGCCAGTACTTC. It yields the protein CASSGLRGGQYF.

The chain recombines TRBV6-5 with TRBJ2-2, with 7 positions matching TRBD1. In germline, CDR1 is MNHEY, CDR2 SVGAGI. With 6 bases clipped from V and 7 bases from J, the junction kept 8 bases outside the gene matches. The CDR3 sequence is 14 residues long. The CDR3 DNA sequence: TGTGCCAGCAGCCCCGGGACAGATCTCGGGGAGCTGTTTTTT. This codes for CASSPGTDLGELFF.

Details on this clone: Other DNA sequences in the sample encode the same CDR3. This chain uses TRBV5-1 with TRBJ2-3, with D unresolved. V gave up 5 bases and J gave up 1 base, with 8 bases separating them. The germline CDR1 and CDR2 sequences are SGHRS and YFSETQ. The CDR3 spans 13 residues. CDR3 in amino acids: CASSSGGTDTQYF. For the CDR3, the DNA is TGCGCCAGCAGTTCTGGAGGCACAGATACGCAGTATTTT.

The chain combines TRBV7-9 with TRBJ2-7, with a tentative D call TRBD1 (6 bases). The CDR3 extends over 14 amino acids. Germline loops: CDR1 SEHNR, CDR2 FQNEAQ (reference sequence). Trimming cost V 7 bases and J 5 bases, with 18 bases left between them. CDR3 sequence (DNA): TGTGCCAGCACCCAAGGAGACAGGATCGACGAGCAGTACTTC. Its protein is CASTQGDRIDEQYF.